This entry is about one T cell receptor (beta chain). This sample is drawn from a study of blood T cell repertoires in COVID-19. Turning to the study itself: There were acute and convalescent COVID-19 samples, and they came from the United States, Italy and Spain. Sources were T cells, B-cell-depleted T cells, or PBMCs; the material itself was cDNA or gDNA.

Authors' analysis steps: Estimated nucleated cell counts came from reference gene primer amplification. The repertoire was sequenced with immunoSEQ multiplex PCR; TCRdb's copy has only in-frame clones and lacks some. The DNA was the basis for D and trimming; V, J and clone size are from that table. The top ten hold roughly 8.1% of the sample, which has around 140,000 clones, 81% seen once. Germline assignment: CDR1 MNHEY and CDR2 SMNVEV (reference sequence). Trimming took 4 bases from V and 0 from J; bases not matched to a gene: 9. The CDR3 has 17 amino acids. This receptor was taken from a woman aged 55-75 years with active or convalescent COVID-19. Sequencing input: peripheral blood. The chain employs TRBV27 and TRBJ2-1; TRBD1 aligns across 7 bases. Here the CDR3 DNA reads TGTGCCAGCAGTTACAGGGGTTCGGGATCCTCCTACAATGAGCAGTTCTTC. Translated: CASSYRGSGSSYNEQFF.